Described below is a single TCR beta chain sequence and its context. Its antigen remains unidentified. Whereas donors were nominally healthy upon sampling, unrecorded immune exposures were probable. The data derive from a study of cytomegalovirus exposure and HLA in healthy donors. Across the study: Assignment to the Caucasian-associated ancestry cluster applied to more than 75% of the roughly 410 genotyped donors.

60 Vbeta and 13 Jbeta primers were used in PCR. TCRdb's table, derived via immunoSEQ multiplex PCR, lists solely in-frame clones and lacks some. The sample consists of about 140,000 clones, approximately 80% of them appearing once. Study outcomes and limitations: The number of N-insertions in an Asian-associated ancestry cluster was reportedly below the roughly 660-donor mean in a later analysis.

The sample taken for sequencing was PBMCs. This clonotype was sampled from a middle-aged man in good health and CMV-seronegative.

This CDR3 reads CASSLVVTGRGSDTQYF. In nucleotides, the CDR3 is TGTGCCAGCAGTTTAGTAGTTACAGGGAGGGGGTCAGATACGCAGTATTTT. The chain recombines TRBV27 with TRBJ2-3; weak D call: TRBD2 (7 bases). Germline values: CDR1 MNHEY, CDR2 SMNVEV (reference sequence). The length of the CDR3 is 17 residues. V lost 2 bases to trimming and J lost 4 bases, with 19 bases between them.